This T cell receptor beta chain stems from a study of blood T cell repertoires in COVID-19. Study-level background: There were acute and convalescent COVID-19 samples, and they came from the United States, Italy and Spain. PBMCs, B-cell-depleted T cells, or T cells provided the cDNA or gDNA that made up the material.

Germline-derived CDR1 and CDR2 are SNHLY and FYNNEI. The V end was cut by 7 bases, the J end by 1 base, with 7 bases between. There are 12 residues in the CDR3. Per the authors' pipeline: Amplification of reference gene primers provided the estimated nucleated cell counts. TCRdb's copy holds only in-frame clones and misses some; the assay was immunoSEQ multiplex PCR. Clone size and V and J calls were adopted from that table, with D and trimming inferred from the DNA. The sample shows over 150,000 clones, approximately 73% of them seen only once. The source of this sequence is a woman older than 75 with acute or convalescent COVID-19. This chain uses TRBV2 with TRBJ1-2, with unresolved D. The sequencing sample was made of peripheral blood. The CDR3, as DNA: TGTGCCAGCACGGAGGTTAACTATGGCTACACCTTC. This sequence encodes CASTEVNYGYTF.